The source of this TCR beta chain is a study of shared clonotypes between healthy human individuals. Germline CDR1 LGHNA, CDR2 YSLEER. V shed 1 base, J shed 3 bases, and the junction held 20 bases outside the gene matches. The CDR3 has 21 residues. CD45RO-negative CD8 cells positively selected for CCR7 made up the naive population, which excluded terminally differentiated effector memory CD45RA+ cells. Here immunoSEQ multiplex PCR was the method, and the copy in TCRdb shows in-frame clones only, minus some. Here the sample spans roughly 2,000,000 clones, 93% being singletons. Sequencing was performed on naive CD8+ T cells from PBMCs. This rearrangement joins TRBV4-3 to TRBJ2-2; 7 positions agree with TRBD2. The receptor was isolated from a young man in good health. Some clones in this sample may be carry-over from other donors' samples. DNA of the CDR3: TGCGCCAGCAGCCAAGGAATTAAGGAGAGTCTAGCGGCCTTCCACACCGGGGAGCTGTTTTTT. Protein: CASSQGIKESLAAFHTGELFF.